These 22 T cell receptor beta chains came from one sample sequenced in a study of identifying expanded T cells in peripheral blood. Method: immunoSEQ multiplex PCR; TCRdb's copy keeps in-frame clones and lacks some. The data hold 55,000 to 75,000 clones, with about 90% observed a single time. Sequences were obtained from blood. The receptors here all came from a person aged 18 to 70 in good health.

The chain is built from TRBV28 and TRBJ1-5, with a possible D match to TRBD1 (5 bases). The CDR3 is 15 amino acids. Trimming left V 7 bases short and J 4 bases short, with 17 bases between. Germline V gene lookup returns CDR1 MDHEN and CDR2 SYDVKM. The CDR3 sequence is CASTRSPRGNQPQHF. CDR3 DNA: TGTGCCAGCACCCGTTCCCCTCGGGGGAATCAGCCCCAGCATTTT.

The chain links TRBV4-1 to TRBJ1-2, with D uncertain. The germline gives CDR1 MGHRA, CDR2 YSYEKL. Trimming pared 4 bases from V and 0 bases from J, leaving 21 bases between. CDR3 length equals 18 residues. CDR3 DNA: TGCGCCAGCAGCCTCGGCCCATTTGTGAGGGTAGCTAACTATGGCTACACCTTC. It codes for CASSLGPFVRVANYGYTF.

This chain uses TRBV6-7 with TRBJ2-7, with D tentatively TRBD2 (5 bases). Being an ORF, TRBV6-7 has a function that is uncertain. CDR3 length: 15 residues. The ends were cut back, 3 bases at V and 4 bases at J, with 16 bases in the middle. The CDR3 sequence: CASSYTEEVPYEQYF. The DNA for the CDR3 is TGTGCCAGCAGTTATACGGAGGAGGTTCCATACGAGCAGTACTTC.

This chain uses TRBV18 with TRBJ2-5, with 8 bases lining up with TRBD1. The closer fit of TRBJ2-7 to the DNA end suggests the J call may be wrong. The CDR3 spans 15 residues. Germline V gives CDR1 KGHSH, CDR2 LQKENI. The CDR3 is CASVIDRGGPYEQYF. In nucleotides, the CDR3 is TGTGCCAGCGTTATAGACAGGGGCGGACCCTACGAGCAGTACTTC.

The chain carries TRBV19 and TRBJ2-3; perhaps TRBD1 as D (5 bases). Germline CDR1 and CDR2: LNHDA and SQIVND (reference sequence). The V end lost 5 bases, the J end lost 0 bases, and 9 bases lay between the germline ends. The CDR3 runs to 14 residues. The CDR3, as DNA: TGTGCCAGTAGTTTTCCAGGGAGCACAGATACGCAGTATTTT. Translating gives CASSFPGSTDTQYF.

This clone was detected only once. The CDR3, as DNA: TGTGCCAGCAGCTGGGACAGCTCCTACAATGAGCAGTTCTTC. Protein product: CASSWDSSYNEQFF. The J gene is TRBJ2-1, the V gene TRBV7-9; TRBD1 matches at 7 bases. The J segment lost 0 bases and the V segment lost 4 bases, leaving 0 bases of the junction unmatched. The CDR3 totals 14 residues. Germline CDR1 and CDR2: SEHNR and FQNEAQ (reference sequence). Full variable domain (rest looked up from reference TRBV7-9 and TRBJ2-1): DTGVSQNPRHKITKRGQNVTFRCDPISEHNRLYWYRQTLGQGPEFLTYFQNEAQLEKSRLLSDRFSAERPKGSFSTLEIQRTEQGDSAMYLCASSWDSSYNEQFFGPGTRLTVL.

The chain joins TRBV6-1 to TRBJ2-3, with 10 nucleotides matching TRBD2. The CDR3 runs 16 residues. After removal of 2 bases from V and 6 bases from J, the junction contained 8 bases not matched to a gene. CDR1 MNHNS and CDR2 SASEGT come from the germline V gene. The DNA of the CDR3 is TGTGCCAGCAGTGAACCCAGCGGGGGGGCCACCGATACGCAGTATTTT. It yields the protein CASSEPSGGATDTQYF.

V and J are TRBV4-1 and TRBJ2-3, with 7 bases lining up with TRBD1. CDR1 and CDR2 from the germline V gene are MGHRA and YSYEKL. This CDR3 comprises 13 residues. V shed 0 bases, J shed 14 bases, and the junction held 8 bases outside the gene matches. The CDR3 region is CASSQDMRGRVYF. The DNA of the CDR3 is TGCGCCAGCAGCCAAGATATGAGGGGGCGGGTGTATTTT.

The CDR3 loop reads CASSSAGRSTDTQYF. The CDR3 DNA sequence: TGTGCCAGCAGCTCTGCGGGGAGAAGCACAGATACGCAGTATTTT. The chain carries TRBV5-4 and TRBJ2-3; the D gene is possibly TRBD2 (6 bases). The CDR3 runs 15 residues. In germline, CDR1 is SGHNT, CDR2 YYREEE (reference sequence). Trimming cost V 3 bases and J 0 bases, with 11 bases left between them.

The chain is built from TRBV4-3 and TRBJ2-2; tentative D call: TRBD2 (6 bases). V was trimmed by 3 bases and J by 5 bases, leaving 10 bases between them. Germline V gene lookup returns CDR1 LGHNA and CDR2 YSLEER. CDR3 length: 14 amino acids. The CDR3 nucleotides are TGCGCCAGCAGCCAGAACAGCGGGACCGGGGAGCTGTTTTTT. Translated, it gives CASSQNSGTGELFF.

The chain links TRBV28 to TRBJ1-4; TRBD1 is a possible D gene (6 bases). The CDR3 extends over 15 amino acids. CDR1 is MDHEN, CDR2 SYDVKM, per germline. Between the trimmed V and J ends, which lost 10 bases and 8 bases, there was a span of 23 bases. The CDR3 here is CATSLLWGAGEKLFF. DNA for the CDR3: TGTGCCACCTCGCTTCTCTGGGGGGCGGGAGAAAAACTGTTTTTT. Variable domain in full (rest from reference TRBV28 and TRBJ1-4): DVKVTQSSRYLVKRTGEKVFLECVQDMDHENMFWYRQDPGLGLRLIYFSYDVKMKEKGDIPEGYSVSREKKERFSLILESASTNQTSMYLCATSLLWGAGEKLFFGSGTQLSVL.

In this sample, this clone turned up a few times. One end of the junction fails to match germline, which may point to a read error. This chain connects TRBV20-1 to TRBJ2-3; 8 positions match TRBD1. Germline CDR1 reads DFQATT; CDR2 reads SNEGSKA (reference sequence). This CDR3 comprises 10 residues. The CDR3 is CSAGTGLKVF. The DNA of the CDR3 is TGCAGTGCTGGGACAGGCCTCAAGGTTTTT.

This chain links TRBV10-3 with TRBJ2-7; 10 bases are shared with TRBD2. Germline-derived CDR1 and CDR2 are ENHRY and SYGVKD. The CDR3 totals 16 residues. V dropped 0 bases and J dropped 6; count of bases not matched to a gene: 8. In DNA, the CDR3 is TGTGCCATCAGTGAGTCTTTGTCTAGCGGGGGTGGCGAGCAGTACTTC. As protein: CAISESLSSGGGEQYF.

The chain links TRBV18 to TRBJ2-5, with 13 bases aligning to TRBD2. The ends lost 2 bases at V and 1 base at J; junction bases unmatched: 1. The CDR3 covers 16 residues. In germline, CDR1 is KGHSH, CDR2 LQKENI. CDR3 nucleotides: TGTGCCAGCTCACCAGGGACTAGCGGGGCCCAAGAGACCCAGTACTTC. This codes for CASSPGTSGAQETQYF.

CDR3 in amino acids: CASSLGQVSGANVLTF. Written as DNA, the CDR3 is TGTGCCAGCAGTTTGGGACAGGTCTCTGGGGCCAACGTCCTGACTTTC. V and J are TRBV28 and TRBJ2-6; the match to TRBD1 covers 8 bases. The CDR3 sequence is 16 residues long. Germline CDR1 MDHEN, CDR2 SYDVKM. V trimming: 3 bases; J trimming: 0 bases; junction bases outside the gene matches: 1.

This chain links TRBV27 with TRBJ2-3; 9 nucleotides align to TRBD2. With 4 bases clipped from V and 2 bases from J, the junction kept 7 bases outside the gene matches. This CDR3 spans 16 amino acids. Germline V gene sequence: CDR1 MNHEY, CDR2 SMNVEV (reference sequence). The CDR3 sequence is CASSSIAGVVTDTQYF. In DNA form, the CDR3 reads TGTGCCAGCAGTTCTATAGCGGGGGTCGTCACAGATACGCAGTATTTT.

This rearrangement joins TRBV2 to TRBJ1-4, with unresolved D. Per germline, CDR1 SNHLY and CDR2 FYNNEI. Trimming took off 6 bases at V and 1 base at J, with 12 bases between the two ends. The CDR3 runs 15 residues. Written as DNA, the CDR3 is TGTGCCAGCAGACTATCGACGGGAACTAATGAAAAACTGTTTTTT. Translated: CASRLSTGTNEKLFF.

This chain uses TRBV28 with TRBJ2-2; D possibly matches TRBD1 or TRBD2 (5 bases each). The CDR3 sequence is 15 residues long. The germline V gene encodes CDR1 MDHEN and CDR2 SYDVKM. V dropped 4 bases and J dropped 6 bases, with 15 bases sitting between them. The CDR3 region is CASSSSGTSSGELFF. The CDR3 DNA reads TGTGCCAGCAGTTCCTCCGGGACGTCCTCCGGGGAGCTGTTTTTT.

The V call is TRBV11-2, the J call TRBJ2-3, with 8 bases lining up with TRBD1. CDR3 size: 16 residues. Looked up from germline, CDR1 is SGHAT and CDR2 is FQNNGV. V lost 3 bases and J lost 1; bases outside the gene matches: 6. The CDR3 nucleotides are TGTGCCAGCAGCTTCCCGGTACAGGGGGGCACAGATACGCAGTATTTT. This sequence encodes CASSFPVQGGTDTQYF.

The chain recombines TRBV5-8 with TRBJ2-5; 8 bases are shared with TRBD1. The DNA end lines up better with TRBJ2-7; the J call may be wrong. The CDR3 is 14 residues long. Germline V gene data show CDR1 as SGHTS and CDR2 as YDEGEE. The CDR3 region is CASSWQGAAYEQYF. DNA of the CDR3: TGTGCCAGCAGCTGGCAGGGGGCCGCCTACGAGCAGTACTTC.

The chain is built from TRBV5-6 and TRBJ2-5, with TRBD1 matching over 9 bases. J was trimmed by 2 bases and V by 3 bases; bases with no gene match: 5. CDR3 length: 15 residues. Germline CDR1 reads SGHDT; CDR2 reads YYEEEE. The DNA of the CDR3 is TGTGCCAGCAGCTCAAACAGGGGGCGGCAAGAGACCCAGTACTTC. It encodes CASSSNRGRQETQYF. The entire variable domain, with the rest obtained from reference TRBV5-6 and TRBJ2-5, is as follows: DAGVTQSPTHLIKTRGQQVTLRCSPKSGHDTVSWYQQALGQGPQFIFQYYEEEERQRGNFPDRFSGHQFPNYSSELNVNALLLGDSALYLCASSSNRGRQETQYFGPGTRLLVL.

The chain carries TRBV7-6 and TRBJ2-7, with TRBD2 identical over 14 bases. CDR3 size: 16 residues. Germline V CDR1 and CDR2: SGHVS, FNYEAQ. J lost 6 bases, V lost 5 bases, and 9 bases had no gene match. CDR3 sequence: CASSATGTSGGGEQYF. The DNA of the CDR3 is TGTGCCAGCAGCGCCACGGGGACTAGCGGGGGAGGCGAGCAGTACTTC. The full variable domain, its missing parts supplied by reference TRBV7-6 and TRBJ2-7, is GAGVSQSPRYKVTKRGQDVALRCDPISGHVSLYWYRQALGQGPEFLTYFNYEAQQDKSGLPNDRFSAERPEGSISTLTIQRTEQRDSAMYRCASSATGTSGGGEQYFGPGTRLTVT.